Following are 13 T cell receptor beta chains from one sample sequenced in a study of blood T cell repertoires in COVID-19. The protocol was immunoSEQ multiplex PCR, while the TCRdb copy is restricted to in-frame clones and leaves out a portion. The sample holds under 300,000 clones, more than 85% seen once. Source material: PBMCs or T cells enriched from blood (not recorded which). These receptors were obtained from a middle-aged man who had recovered from COVID-19.

This clone has just one count. This sequence joins TRBV5-1 and TRBJ1-6, with 9 nucleotides matching TRBD1. V was clipped by 3 bases and J by 2 bases; unmatched bases: 3. Germline CDR1 reads SGHRS; CDR2 reads YFSETQ. The CDR3 has 16 amino acids. The CDR3 is CASSSTGGAYNSPLHF. The CDR3 nucleotides are TGCGCCAGCAGCTCAACAGGGGGCGCCTATAATTCACCCCTCCACTTT.

The genes are TRBV9 and TRBJ1-6, with D unclear. Germline V gene lookup returns CDR1 SGDLS and CDR2 YYNGEE. The germline V and J ends were trimmed by 3 bases and 9 bases, with 7 bases remaining between them. This CDR3 is built from 12 residues. CDR3 DNA: TGTGCCAGCAGCGGTCGACTTTCACCCCTCCACTTT. Amino acid sequence: CASSGRLSPLHF.

This chain uses TRBV7-3 with TRBJ2-7; 14 bases match TRBD2. Germline V gene data show CDR1 as SGHTA and CDR2 as FQGTGA. Unmatched junction bases numbered 1, after V lost 3 bases and J lost 3 bases. There are 15 residues in the CDR3. The CDR3, as DNA: TGTGCCAGCAGCTTGGGACTAGCGGGAGTCTACGAGCAGTACTTC. Translating gives CASSLGLAGVYEQYF.

V is TRBV6-5 and J is TRBJ2-5; 8 bases align to TRBD2. Germline V lookup: CDR1 MNHEY, CDR2 SVGAGI. V was clipped by 7 bases and J by 7 bases; unmatched bases: 14. There are 15 residues in the CDR3. CDR3 sequence reads: CASIVSMTSAGTQYF. The CDR3 DNA reads TGTGCCAGCATAGTCTCGATGACTAGCGCAGGGACCCAGTACTTC.

The genes are TRBV19 and TRBJ1-3; 7 bases line up with TRBD1. The CDR3 contains 15 residues. Germline V CDR1 and CDR2: LNHDA, SQIVND (reference sequence). J lost 4 bases, V lost 5 bases, and 8 bases had no gene match. The CDR3 nucleotides read TGTGCCAGTAGTCACATGAGGACAGGAGGAAACACCATATATTTT. Protein sequence: CASSHMRTGGNTIYF.

In DNA form, the CDR3 reads TGTGCCAGCAGCCGGACAGGGGACACTGAAGCTTTCTTT. This sequence encodes CASSRTGDTEAFF. The rearrangement links TRBV6-5 to TRBJ1-1; 9 bases are shared with TRBD1. Trimming at V came to 6 bases and at J to 3 bases, leaving 2 bases not matched to a gene. Looked up from germline, CDR1 is MNHEY and CDR2 is SVGAGI. The CDR3 is made up of 13 amino acids.

This chain uses TRBV19 with TRBJ2-1; 7 positions match TRBD2. From germline, CDR1 is LNHDA and CDR2 SQIVND (reference sequence). The CDR3 has 13 amino acids. V dropped 3 bases and J dropped 7; count of bases not matched to a gene: 3. CDR3: CASSMYGGNEQFF. The CDR3 region has the DNA TGTGCCAGTAGTATGTACGGGGGGAATGAGCAGTTCTTC.

V and J are TRBV27 and TRBJ2-1; D is perhaps TRBD2 (6 bases). The germline gives CDR1 MNHEY, CDR2 SMNVEV (reference sequence). The V end lost 5 bases, the J end lost 2 bases, and 19 bases lay between the germline ends. The CDR3 loop spans 17 amino acids. In nucleotides, the CDR3 is TGTGCCAGCAGTGATCCAATCAAGCGGGCCCCCTACAATGAGCAGTTCTTC. It codes for CASSDPIKRAPYNEQFF.

The chain has TRBV4-1 and TRBJ1-5; no clear D. Germline V CDR1 and CDR2: MGHRA, YSYEKL. Trimming shortened V by 3 bases and J by 1 base, and 13 bases separated the two germline ends. CDR3 length: 16 amino acids. The CDR3 DNA follows: TGCGCCAGCAGCCAGCGTGGTGTCCTGAGCAATCAGCCCCAGCATTTT. Translating gives CASSQRGVLSNQPQHF.

The rearrangement joins TRBV5-1 to TRBJ1-5, with D maybe TRBD1 (6 bases). CDR3 size: 15 residues. Germline V gene sequence: CDR1 SGHRS, CDR2 YFSETQ. The germline V and J ends were trimmed by 4 bases and 3 bases, with 14 bases remaining between them. The CDR3 loop is CASSPGGAYNQPQHF. CDR3 sequence (DNA): TGCGCCAGCAGCCCCGGGGGGGCTTACAATCAGCCCCAGCATTTT.

This rearrangement joins TRBV27 to TRBJ1-1; D might be TRBD1 (6 bases). The germline V gene encodes CDR1 MNHEY and CDR2 SMNVEV (reference sequence). The V and J ends lost 1 base and 0 bases respectively, with 15 bases between them. The CDR3 extends over 17 amino acids. The CDR3 DNA follows: TGTGCCAGCAGTTTATATCAGGGGCCGGACATGAACACTGAAGCTTTCTTT. Encoded protein: CASSLYQGPDMNTEAFF.

J is TRBJ2-5 and V is TRBV28; the match to TRBD1 covers 10 bases. V shed 6 bases, J shed 5 bases, and the junction held 9 bases outside the gene matches. Germline lookup yields CDR1 MDHEN and CDR2 SYDVKM. The CDR3 length is 15 residues. The CDR3 DNA follows: TGTGCCAGCAGGCGACAGGGGGCTCTGTACGAGACCCAGTACTTC. Its translation is CASRRQGALYETQYF.

The rearrangement links TRBV4-2 to TRBJ2-5, with TRBD2 matching over 12 bases. The V and J ends lost 2 bases and 4 bases, in that order; junction bases with no gene match: 8. This CDR3 has 17 amino acids. Germline-derived CDR1 and CDR2 are LGHNA and YNFKEQ. The CDR3 here is CASSQKGTSGRRETQYF. The CDR3 bases are TGTGCCAGCAGCCAAAAGGGTACTAGCGGGAGGAGAGAGACCCAGTACTTC.